This T cell receptor (beta chain) was captured by sequencing in a study of T-cell memory formation after mild COVID-19. Using constant-segment primers, 5'RACE produced TCR alpha and TCR beta cDNA libraries carrying sample barcodes and UMIs. A single record per CDR3 protein comes from TCRdb applying MiXCR to the 5' RACE reads. The table includes some 130,000 distinct CDR3 sequences, 15% to 20% detected once. V lost 10 bases, J lost 4 bases, and 11 bases lay in between. Looked up from germline, CDR1 is ENHRY and CDR2 is SYGVKD. CDR3 length: 13 residues. Study findings and constraints: The finding that pre-infection memory included some responding clones suggested that cross-reactive memory joined.

As for this clonotype: The target antigen is unknown.

V and J are TRBV10-3 and TRBJ2-6; unclear D gene. Sequenced: PBMCs or a T cell subset sorted from them (not recorded which). The clonotype originates from a man aged 18 to 30 who had mild COVID-19 (a few samples of this study predate the infection). Cell type and time point are not known. The CDR3 DNA reads as TGTGCCACCAAGGAAGGGGGGGCCAACGTCCTGACTTTC. The encoded protein is CATKEGGANVLTF.